Following are 7 T cell receptor beta chains from one sample sequenced in a study of blood T cell repertoires in COVID-19. Repertoires were generated with immunoSEQ multiplex PCR, while TCRdb's copy carries only in-frame clones and drops some. The top ten hold roughly 19% of the sample, which has 45,000 or so clones, around 80% seen once. Sequenced: peripheral blood. Receptors were obtained from a man aged 70 or older with acute or convalescent COVID-19.

The chain combines TRBV19 with TRBJ1-5; D gene unclear. The CDR3 is 16 residues long. The ends were cut back, 3 bases at V and 5 bases at J, with 17 bases in the middle. Per the germline V gene, CDR1 is LNHDA and CDR2 is SQIVND (reference sequence). CDR3 region: CASSIPVGREDQPQHF. CDR3 nucleotides: TGTGCCAGTAGTATCCCCGTTGGACGGGAAGATCAGCCCCAGCATTTT.

This clone was seen more than once but under ten times. The chain links TRBV27 to TRBJ1-3; possible D gene TRBD1, 6 bases. The V gene's germline CDR1 is MNHEY and CDR2 SMNVEV (reference sequence). V was shortened by 5 bases and J by 2 bases, with 16 bases between the two germline ends. The CDR3 runs to 16 residues. CDR3 nucleotide sequence: TGTGCCAGCAGTCCTCGACAGGCACACCCTGGAAACACCATATATTTT. The encoded protein is CASSPRQAHPGNTIYF.

This chain connects TRBV5-1 to TRBJ1-2; D is undetermined. The CDR3 extends over 14 amino acids. Trimming pared 2 bases from V and 8 bases from J, leaving 16 bases between. The germline V gene has CDR1 SGHRS and CDR2 YFSETQ. The CDR3 is CASSLAGPGKGYTF. The CDR3 nucleotides are TGCGCCAGCAGCTTAGCCGGGCCGGGAAAGGGCTACACCTTC.

The chain carries TRBV5-1 and TRBJ2-7; D is undetermined. The CDR3 spans 14 residues. V lost 0 bases and J 2 bases, leaving 9 bases between the germline ends. CDR1 and CDR2 (germline): SGHRS, YFSETQ. The CDR3 bases are TGCGCCAGCAGCTTGGTAGTGCAACCCTACGAGCAGTACTTC. Translating gives CASSLVVQPYEQYF.

The chain has TRBV5-4 and TRBJ1-2; TRBD1 aligns across 10 bases. The CDR3 sequence is 15 residues long. The germline CDR1 and CDR2 sequences are SGHNT and YYREEE (reference sequence). V lost 4 bases and J lost 4; bases outside the gene matches: 7. CDR3 sequence: CASSPGQGSGYGYTF. The CDR3 DNA sequence: TGTGCCAGCAGCCCGGGACAGGGGAGCGGCTATGGCTACACCTTC.

The chain employs TRBV4-3 and TRBJ1-4; no clear D gene. CDR1 LGHNA and CDR2 YSLEER come from the germline V gene. This CDR3 spans 17 amino acids. The V gene lost 4 bases and the J gene lost 2 bases, with 17 bases spanning the gap. The CDR3 nucleotides are TGCGCCAGCAGCCCAAATTATGGAGGGCCGACTAATGAAAAACTGTTTTTT. Amino acid sequence: CASSPNYGGPTNEKLFF.

There are a few counts of this clone. The chain has TRBV4-1 and TRBJ2-3; a possible D gene is TRBD2 (5 bases). V lost 4 bases and J lost 0, with 14 bases in between. Germline V gives CDR1 MGHRA, CDR2 YSYEKL. This CDR3 contains 16 residues. This CDR3 reads CASSLTGSGSTDTQYF. The CDR3 DNA reads TGCGCCAGCAGCCTGACCGGCAGCGGAAGCACAGATACGCAGTATTTT.